This T cell receptor beta chain was recovered during a study of T cells in Graves' hyperthyroidism and ophthalmopathy (dated by TCRdb to between 2017 and 2020). In the study overall: Peripheral blood was sampled at the time of initial diagnosis, prior to any treatment. A discovery cohort of about a hundred patients, 43 with Graves' ophthalmopathy and about 58 with stable Graves' hyperthyroidism, was used to find distinguishing TCR V-J signatures. The 100 discovery patients were divided at random into training and test sets in a 7:3 ratio. Whether ophthalmopathy could be predicted prospectively was tested in an independent validation cohort made up of under 20 hyperthyroidism patients plus 17 patients who later progressed to ophthalmopathy. Once sampling was done, hyperthyroidism patients were given methimazole at a starting dose of 30 mg daily, whereas ophthalmopathy patients were given high-dose intravenous methylprednisolone. TCR Vbeta CDR3 sequencing of 140 or so peripheral blood samples (over 40 ophthalmopathy, 70 to 85 hyperthyroidism and around 17 progressor patients) is reported in the paper. In roughly six Graves' hyperthyroidism patients, the study also compared T-cell repertoires from thyroid tissue with T-cell repertoires from blood. What the authors observed across the whole study: Ophthalmopathy was separated from stable hyperthyroidism by a 13 V-J signature model, with roughly 88% sensitivity and around 81% specificity obtained in cross-validation and 80%/75% obtained in testing. Most expanded thyroid clonotypes (frequency above 0.001) were also detected in blood, suggesting blood repertoires may reflect thyroid immune responses. In validation, progression to ophthalmopathy was predicted by the model with 70.59% sensitivity and 72% to 85% specificity, a median of roughly 6 months before onset. Sample size was not statistically predetermined, and investigators were not blinded to group allocation.

Stable Graves' hyperthyroidism was defined as no progression to ophthalmopathy during 18 months of follow-up. Hyperthyroidism patients were newly diagnosed, had a disease duration of under 2 months, and were aged 18 to 65 years. Patients with uncontrolled infections, other autoimmune diseases, pregnancy or lactation were excluded. Diagnoses were based on clinical symptoms, serum thyroxine and TRAb, thyroid ultrasound and orbital computed tomography. Ficoll-Paque density gradient centrifugation was used to isolate PBMCs from about 9 ml of fresh peripheral blood. Total RNA was extracted with Trizol reagent, and quality was checked on an Agilent 2100 Bioanalyzer. Amplification of TCR beta CDR3 regions was carried out from RNA transcripts. A first-round RT-PCR of the TCR CDR3 used the HTBI primer set with the Qiagen OneStep RT-PCR kit. A second multiplex PCR round built the libraries, followed by size selection and purification. Sequencing of the libraries was done on an Illumina HiSeq2000 using paired-end 100 bp reads. The authors' analysis ran thus. SOAPnuke was used to process the raw data, throwing out any read that contained adapters or uncalled bases, had a mean Phred below 15, or lacked an exact constant-primer or identifier match. High-quality paired reads were merged using COPE v1.2.5, and each unique nucleotide sequence was defined as a clonotype. Clonotypes were aligned to IMGT TRBV, TRBD and TRBJ reference segments using MiTCR v1.1. Analysis was restricted to V-J combinations with a frequency above 0.0001, which covered 99.2% of repertoires. A TCS score was defined as the ratio between F50 (clonal expansion) and ExV (chaos), using BLOSUM62-based TCRdist between CDR3 peptides within each V-J. Welch's t-statistics and random forest reduced roughly 530 V-J features to fewer than 15, which were used in a naive Bayes classifier (R e1071). Clones were called with MiXCR by TCRdb after fastp trimmed the public reads at Q25, and only in-frame beta chains were retained. Identical CDR3 protein sequences are pooled into one entry, listed with their most common genes and DNA. TCRdb's processing, not the study's, gives the V and J calls here. Counted in this sample were 550,000 to 800,000 distinct CDR3 sequences; about 16% of them appeared once. The ten largest clones add up to around 8% of the sample.

For this clonotype: There is no known antigen for this receptor. Base qualities are not provided; no much larger clone lies one nucleotide away.

Sequences MNHGY (CDR1) and SVAAGI (CDR2) are obtained from the germline V gene. The CDR3 runs 16 amino acids, cysteine and phenylalanine included. Just CDR3 DNA is preserved here, 48 bases in frame from base 1. V is clipped by 3 bases and J by 0 bases, and the sequence between their germline boundaries is 14 bases long. The sequence was collected from a man in his late teens or twenties with Graves' hyperthyroidism. The material sequenced was blood. Recombination joined TRBV6-9 with TRBJ2-5; the D gene is possibly TRBD1 or TRBD2, with 5 bases matching each. In nucleotides, the sequence is TGTGCCAGCAGTTACCTAGGGACCGACCACCAAGAGACCCAGTACTTC. It translates to CASSYLGTDHQETQYF.